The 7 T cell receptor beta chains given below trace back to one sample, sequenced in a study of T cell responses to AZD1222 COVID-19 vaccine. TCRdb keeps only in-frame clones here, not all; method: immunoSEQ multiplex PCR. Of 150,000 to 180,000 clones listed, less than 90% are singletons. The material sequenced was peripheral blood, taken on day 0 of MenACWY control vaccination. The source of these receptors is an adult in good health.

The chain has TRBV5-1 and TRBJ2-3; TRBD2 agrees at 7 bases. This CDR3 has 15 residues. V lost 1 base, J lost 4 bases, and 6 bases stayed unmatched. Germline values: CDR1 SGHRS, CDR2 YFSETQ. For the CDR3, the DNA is TGCGCCAGCAGCTTGCTGGCGGGAGTATCAGATACGCAGTATTTT. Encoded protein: CASSLLAGVSDTQYF.

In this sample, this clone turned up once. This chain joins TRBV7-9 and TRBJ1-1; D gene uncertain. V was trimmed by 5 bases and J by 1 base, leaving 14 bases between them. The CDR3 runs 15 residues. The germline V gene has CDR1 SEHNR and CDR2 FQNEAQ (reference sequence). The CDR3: CASSPPRNTNTEAFF. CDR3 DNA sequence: TGTGCCAGCAGCCCCCCCAGAAATACGAACACTGAAGCTTTCTTT.

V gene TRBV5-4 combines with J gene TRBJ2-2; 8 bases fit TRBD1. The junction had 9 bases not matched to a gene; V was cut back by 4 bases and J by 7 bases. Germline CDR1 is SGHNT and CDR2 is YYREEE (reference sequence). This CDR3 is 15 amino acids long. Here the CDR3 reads CASSPGQVNYGELFF. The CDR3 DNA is TGTGCCAGCAGCCCGGGACAGGTTAACTACGGGGAGCTGTTTTTT.

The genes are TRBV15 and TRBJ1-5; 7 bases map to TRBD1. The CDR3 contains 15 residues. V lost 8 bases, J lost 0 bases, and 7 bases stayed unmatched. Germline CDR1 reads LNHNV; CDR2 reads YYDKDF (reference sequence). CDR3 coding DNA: TGTGCCACCCACCCCAGGGGGGATAGCAATCAGCCCCAGCATTTT. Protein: CATHPRGDSNQPQHF.

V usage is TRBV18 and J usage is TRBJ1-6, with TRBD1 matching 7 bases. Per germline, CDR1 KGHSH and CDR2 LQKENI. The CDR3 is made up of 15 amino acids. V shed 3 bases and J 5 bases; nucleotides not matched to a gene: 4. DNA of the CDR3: TGTGCCAGCTCACCCGGGACAGATAATAATTCACCCCTCCACTTT. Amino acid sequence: CASSPGTDNNSPLHF.

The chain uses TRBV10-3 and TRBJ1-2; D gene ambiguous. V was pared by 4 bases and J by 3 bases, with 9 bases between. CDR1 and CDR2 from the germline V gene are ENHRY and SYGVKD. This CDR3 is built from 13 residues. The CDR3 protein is CAISVGEDYGYTF. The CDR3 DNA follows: TGTGCCATCAGTGTGGGTGAGGACTATGGCTACACCTTC.

CDR3 amino acids: CATSSFGAGLAGAYEQFF. CDR3 sequence (DNA): TGTGCCACCAGCAGTTTCGGGGCTGGACTAGCGGGGGCCTATGAGCAGTTCTTC. The chain employs TRBV15 and TRBJ2-1, with TRBD2 matching over 13 bases. Germline CDR1 is LNHNV and CDR2 is YYDKDF (reference sequence). The CDR3 has 18 amino acids. Trimming at V came to 3 bases and at J to 8 bases, leaving 13 bases not matched to a gene.